This T cell receptor beta chain was sequenced during a study of cytomegalovirus exposure and HLA in healthy donors. This CDR3 contains 11 residues. Germline CDR1 and CDR2: SNHLY and FYNNEI. The PCR employed 60 Vbeta primers together with 13 Jbeta primers. The data were produced by immunoSEQ multiplex PCR, yet TCRdb's version contains in-frame clones alone and is incomplete. The sample lists 180,000 or so clones, around 75% occurring once. The chain has TRBV2 and TRBJ2-5, with D unclear. The J call may be incorrect, as the DNA end agrees better with TRBJ2-7. This receptor was obtained from a male donor in good health and CMV-seronegative. The sample was PBMCs. The CDR3 coding sequence is TGTGCCAGCAGTACCTACTACGAGCAGTACTTC. Protein product: CASSTYYEQYF.